The rows below give T cell receptor beta chains drawn from one sample of a study of T cells in Graves' hyperthyroidism and ophthalmopathy. Each CDR3 protein gets one entry after TCRdb re-called the multiplex PCR reads with MiXCR. Found here are some 620,000 distinct CDR3 sequences, 15% to 20% of them singletons; the top ten hold around 3.9%. The sequenced sample consisted of blood. These receptors all come from a woman aged 25 to 39 with Graves' hyperthyroidism. The CDR3 runs from the conserved cysteine through the conserved F or W. The D gene is left open where the match is weak. Some rows mark clone size as missing; the rest say once, few, many or name a class of expanded clone.

clone_size,j_call,d_call,v_call,cdr3_nt,cdr3_aa
many,TRBJ2-7,TRBD1,TRBV6-5,TGTGCCAGCAGTTACGCGGCAGGGGGCATCTACGAGCAGTACTTC,CASSYAAGGIYEQYF
NA,TRBJ2-1,TRBD1,TRBV11-2,TGTGCCAGCAGGAAGATTCCGGGACAGGGGACCGCCTACAATGAGCAGTTCTTC,CASRKIPGQGTAYNEQFF
few,TRBJ1-3,NA,TRBV4-1,TGCGCCAGCAGCCAAGACAGAAGCTCTGGAAACACCATATATTTT,CASSQDRSSGNTIYF
NA,TRBJ2-3,NA,TRBV10-3,TGTGCCATCAGGACCCGGGACTCATACACAGATACGCAGTATTTT,CAIRTRDSYTDTQYF
NA,TRBJ1-6,NA,TRBV6-1,TGTGCCACTTCGACAGGTCTCCACTATAATTCACCCCTCCACTTT,CATSTGLHYNSPLHF
NA,TRBJ1-6,TRBD1,TRBV5-6,TGTGCCAGCAGCTGGGGGACAGGGACTAATAATTCACCCCTCCACTTT,CASSWGTGTNNSPLHF
many,TRBJ2-1,NA,TRBV7-2,TGTGCCAGCAGCTGGGGGATGAGTCTCAATGAGCAGTTCTTC,CASSWGMSLNEQFF
many,TRBJ2-5,TRBD2,TRBV7-9,TGTGCCAGCAGCTTCGGACTAGCGGGATCTCTCCCCCGAGAGACCCAGTACTTC,CASSFGLAGSLPRETQYF
many,TRBJ2-7,NA,TRBV27,TGTGCCAGCAAACTTAGCGTCAGTCTCTACGAGCAGTACTTC,CASKLSVSLYEQYF
few,TRBJ2-3,TRBD2,TRBV20-1,TGCAGTGCTAGAGGGGGCGGACTAGTCCACACTTCAGATACGCAGTATTTT,CSARGGGLVHTSDTQYF
many,TRBJ1-1,NA,TRBV6-1,TGTGCCAGCAGTGAGGGAACGAACACTGAAGCTTTCTTT,CASSEGTNTEAFF
many,TRBJ2-7,NA,TRBV10-2,TGCGCCAGCAGTTCTAGCGTGCTCTACGAGCAGTACTTC,CASSSSVLYEQYF
few,TRBJ1-1,TRBD1,TRBV5-1,TGCGCCAGCAGCTTGGAAGGGACAGGGGGGGACACTGAAGCTTTCTTT,CASSLEGTGGDTEAFF
many,TRBJ1-4,NA,TRBV3-1,TGTGCCAGCAGCCAAGTTTGGCAGCGAACCGCAACTAATGAAAAACTGTTTTTT,CASSQVWQRTATNEKLFF
NA,TRBJ2-7,NA,TRBV10-2,TGCGCCAGCAGTGAGTCGGGGGGCAGGGAGCGACAGTACTTC,CASSESGGRERQYF
many,TRBJ2-3,NA,TRBV28,TGTGCCAGCACCCTCCAAGGGAGCACAGATACGCAGTATTTT,CASTLQGSTDTQYF
few,TRBJ2-1,NA,TRBV29-1,TGCAGCGTTGAATTCAGGGTACATGAGCAGTTCTTC,CSVEFRVHEQFF
NA,TRBJ2-4,TRBD1,TRBV19,TGTGCCAGCATGCCCAGGGGGCCTGGAAACATTCAGTACTTC,CASMPRGPGNIQYF
many,TRBJ2-7,NA,TRBV2,TGTGCCAGCGGGGACCGGGACACCTACTCCTACGAGCAGTACTTC,CASGDRDTYSYEQYF
few,TRBJ1-1,TRBD1,TRBV6-2/TRBV6-3,TGTGCCAGCAGGAATGGACAGGCGGGCACTGAAGCTTTCTTT,CASRNGQAGTEAFF
NA,TRBJ1-2,NA,TRBV9,TGTGCCAGCAGCGTAGCCAGGGGTGATCGCTACACCTTC,CASSVARGDRYTF
NA,TRBJ1-1,NA,TRBV10-1,TGCGCCAGCAGTGAGTCCAGGGGCTCGGCTGAAGCTTTCTTT,CASSESRGSAEAFF
many,TRBJ1-4,TRBD1,TRBV7-8,TGTGCCAGCAGCTTTTACAGGGGGCTTCGGGAAAAACTGTTTTTT,CASSFYRGLREKLFF
many,TRBJ1-1,NA,TRBV30,TGTGCCTGGAGTGTCGGACAGGAAGCTTTCTTT,CAWSVGQEAFF
many,TRBJ2-5,TRBD2,TRBV6-1,TGTGCCAGCAGTCTAGCGGGAGCGAAAGAGACCCAGTACTTC,CASSLAGAKETQYF